This section outlines one TCR beta chain sequence together with its context. The study collected blood at first hyperthyroidism diagnosis, before any ophthalmopathy symptoms arose. This sample was taken from a study of T cells in Graves' hyperthyroidism and ophthalmopathy. This CDR3 has 19 amino acids. The V and J ends lost 0 bases and 1 base, in that order; junction bases with no gene match: 7. From germline, CDR1 is LNHNV and CDR2 YYDKDF (reference sequence). TCR beta CDR3 sequences were amplified from RNA transcripts. The study used the HTBI primer set for a first-round RT-PCR of the TCR CDR3. TCRdb processed the multiplex PCR reads anew with MiXCR; each CDR3 protein has one entry. This sample carries around 280,000 distinct CDR3 sequences, 13% of them seen once, and the ten largest clones take around 7.9%.

Sample: blood. The source of this sequence is a woman in her thirties with Graves' hyperthyroidism that later progressed to Graves' ophthalmopathy. This chain uses TRBV15 with TRBJ2-2; 11 bases fit TRBD2. The CDR3 sequence is CATSRELAGDERNTGELFF. The DNA for the CDR3 is TGTGCCACCAGCAGAGAACTAGCGGGAGATGAAAGGAACACCGGGGAGCTGTTTTTT. Full variable domain (missing parts from reference TRBV15 and TRBJ2-2): DAMVIQNPRYQVTQFGKPVTLSCSQTLNHNVMYWYQQKSSQAPKLLFHYYDKDFNNEADTPDNFQSRRPNTSFCFLDIRSPGLGDTAMYLCATSRELAGDERNTGELFFGEGSRLTVL.